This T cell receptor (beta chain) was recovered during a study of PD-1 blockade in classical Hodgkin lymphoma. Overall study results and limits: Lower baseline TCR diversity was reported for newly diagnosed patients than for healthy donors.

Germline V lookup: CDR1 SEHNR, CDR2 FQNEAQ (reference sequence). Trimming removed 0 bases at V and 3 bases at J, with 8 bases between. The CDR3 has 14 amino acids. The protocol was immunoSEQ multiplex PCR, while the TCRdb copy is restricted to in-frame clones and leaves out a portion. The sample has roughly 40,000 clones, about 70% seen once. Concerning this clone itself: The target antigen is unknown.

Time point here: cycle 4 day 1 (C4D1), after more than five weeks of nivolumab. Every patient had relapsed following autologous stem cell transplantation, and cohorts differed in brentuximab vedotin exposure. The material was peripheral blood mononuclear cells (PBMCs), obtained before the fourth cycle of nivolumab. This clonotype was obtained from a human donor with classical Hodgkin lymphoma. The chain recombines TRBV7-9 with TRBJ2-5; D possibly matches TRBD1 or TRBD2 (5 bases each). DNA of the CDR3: TGTGCCAGCAGCTTAGCGAGGGGAGAAGAGACCCAGTACTTC. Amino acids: CASSLARGEETQYF. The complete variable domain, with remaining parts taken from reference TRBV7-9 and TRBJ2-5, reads DTGVSQNPRHKITKRGQNVTFRCDPISEHNRLYWYRQTLGQGPEFLTYFQNEAQLEKSRLLSDRFSAERPKGSFSTLEIQRTEQGDSAMYLCASSLARGEETQYFGPGTRLLVL.